Each of the 28 T cell receptor beta chains below was sequenced from the same sample in a study of T cell changes during pregnancy in multiple sclerosis (dated by TCRdb to between 2018 and 2021). Library preparation employed the immunoSEQ multiplex PCR assay. Sourced from immuneACCESS, this table was stored by TCRdb with only in-frame sequences that have V and J called. A share of the clones is absent; for the studies checked, an unresolved V gene accounts for under half, and the remainder has no known explanation. The sample table contains tens of thousands of clones; only one count was recorded for roughly nine tenths of them. The top ten hold 3% to 4% of the sample. The sequenced sample was peripheral blood, obtained before pregnancy. These receptors were collected from a female donor with multiple sclerosis, enrolled in a pregnancy study.

The chain links TRBV19 to TRBJ1-4; D is perhaps TRBD1 (5 bases). The CDR3 runs to 14 residues. V was pared by 5 bases and J by 7 bases, with 14 bases between. Germline loops: CDR1 LNHDA, CDR2 SQIVND (reference sequence). CDR3: CASSRQLFGEKLFF. CDR3 in DNA: TGTGCCAGTAGTCGACAGCTCTTTGGTGAAAAACTGTTTTTT.

The chain carries TRBV7-3 and TRBJ2-3; a weak D match, TRBD2 (5 bases). V lost 4 bases and J 4 bases, leaving 15 bases between the germline ends. CDR3 length: 15 residues. The germline CDR1 and CDR2 sequences are SGHTA and FQGTGA. CDR3: CASSSTGYYADTQYF. As DNA, the CDR3 is TGTGCCAGCAGCTCTACGGGGTATTATGCAGATACGCAGTATTTT.

This clone was seen a handful of times. This chain uses TRBV29-1 with TRBJ1-2, with unresolved D. The CDR3 is 10 residues long. Trimming took 6 bases from V and 7 from J, leaving 9 bases between them. In germline, CDR1 is SQVTM, CDR2 ANQGSEA. The CDR3 DNA is TGCAGCGTCCTCTTATCTGGCTACACCTTC. The encoded protein is CSVLLSGYTF. Supplemented by reference TRBV29-1 and TRBJ1-2, the full variable domain reads SAVISQKPSRDICQRGTSLTIQCQVDSQVTMMFWYRQQPGQSLTLIATANQGSEATYESGFVIDKFPISRPNLTFSTLTVSNMSPEDSSIYLCSVLLSGYTFGSGTRLTVV.

The chain recombines TRBV6-5 with TRBJ1-2; weak D call: TRBD1 (5 bases). CDR1 and CDR2 from the germline V gene are MNHEY and SVGAGI. CDR3 size: 13 residues. V was trimmed by 8 bases and J by 3 bases, leaving 13 bases between them. The CDR3 DNA reads TGTGCCAGCGGGGGGACGCTCTACTATGGCTACACCTTC. As protein: CASGGTLYYGYTF.

This rearrangement joins TRBV19 to TRBJ1-5, with TRBD1 matching 8 bases. The ends lost 7 bases at V and 7 bases at J; junction bases unmatched: 6. This CDR3 comprises 13 residues. Germline CDR1 is LNHDA and CDR2 is SQIVND (reference sequence). CDR3 DNA: TGTGCCAGTACAGCAGGGGGCCGACAGCCCCAGCATTTT. It translates to CASTAGGRQPQHF. Together with reference TRBV19 and TRBJ1-5, the CDR3 gives the full variable domain: DGGITQSPKYLFRKEGQNVTLSCEQNLNHDAMYWYRQDPGQGLRLIYYSQIVNDFQKGDIAEGYSVSREKKESFPLTVTSAQKNPTAFYLCASTAGGRQPQHFGDGTRLSIL.

This rearrangement joins TRBV4-1 to TRBJ1-3; tentative D call: TRBD1 (5 bases). V was cut by 5 bases and J by 0 bases, with 8 bases left in between. Per the germline V gene, CDR1 is MGHRA and CDR2 is YSYEKL. The CDR3 contains 14 residues. The CDR3 sequence: CASSIQDSGNTIYF. The CDR3 DNA reads TGCGCCAGCAGCATACAGGACTCTGGAAACACCATATATTTT.

This clone was picked up one time. V is TRBV7-9 and J is TRBJ1-3; D possibly corresponds to TRBD1 (6 bases). Between the trimmed V and J ends, which lost 5 bases and 1 base, there was a span of 9 bases. The germline CDR1 and CDR2 sequences are SEHNR and FQNEAQ (reference sequence). The CDR3 spans 14 residues. The CDR3 DNA sequence: TGTGCCAGCAGCCCGACAGGATCTGGAAACACCATATATTTT. This translates into CASSPTGSGNTIYF. Full variable domain (outside the CDR3, taken from reference TRBV7-9 and TRBJ1-3): DTGVSQNPRHKITKRGQNVTFRCDPISEHNRLYWYRQTLGQGPEFLTYFQNEAQLEKSRLLSDRFSAERPKGSFSTLEIQRTEQGDSAMYLCASSPTGSGNTIYFGEGSWLTVV.

The table lists this clone with a count of one. The V call is TRBV28, the J call TRBJ2-7, with 7 bases that match TRBD1. Germline trimming cut 6 bases from V and 0 bases from J; bases unmatched to any gene: 5. Germline loops: CDR1 MDHEN, CDR2 SYDVKM. The CDR3 has 14 residues. CDR3: CASRGQLSSYEQYF. CDR3 DNA sequence: TGTGCCAGCAGGGGACAGTTGAGCTCCTACGAGCAGTACTTC. Together with reference TRBV28 and TRBJ2-7, the CDR3 gives the full variable domain: DVKVTQSSRYLVKRTGEKVFLECVQDMDHENMFWYRQDPGLGLRLIYFSYDVKMKEKGDIPEGYSVSREKKERFSLILESASTNQTSMYLCASRGQLSSYEQYFGPGTRLTVT.

The chain joins TRBV14 to TRBJ1-2; D remains unclear. Germline CDR1 SGHDN, CDR2 FVKESK. The CDR3 sequence is 14 residues long. With 6 bases removed from V and 1 base from J, the gap between germline ends came to 12 bases. CDR3 bases: TGTGCCAGCAGTCGAGTCATAAATAACTATGGCTACACCTTC. It translates to CASSRVINNYGYTF.

This clone was seen a few times. V and J are TRBV14 and TRBJ1-1, with unresolved D. The CDR3 consists of 12 residues. V lost 1 base to trimming and J lost 9 bases, with 9 bases between them. Germline V gene lookup returns CDR1 SGHDN and CDR2 FVKESK. DNA for the CDR3: TGTGCCAGCAGCCAAGGGGGAGCTAAAGCTTTCTTT. Translating it yields CASSQGGAKAFF.

The chain links TRBV27 to TRBJ1-1, with a tentative D call TRBD1 (5 bases). CDR1 is MNHEY, CDR2 SMNVEV, per germline (reference sequence). There are 13 residues in the CDR3. The V gene lost 6 bases and the J gene lost 4 bases, with 12 bases spanning the gap. CDR3 in DNA: TGTGCCAGCAGCTGGGGCACGGCCACTGAAGCTTTCTTT. Residues: CASSWGTATEAFF.

This clone was seen more than once but under ten times. V usage is TRBV30 and J usage is TRBJ2-1; tentative D call: TRBD1 (5 bases). CDR1 GTSNPN and CDR2 SVGIG come from the germline V gene (reference sequence). The V gene lost 2 bases and the J gene lost 10 bases, with 12 bases spanning the gap. The CDR3 contains 12 residues. CDR3 DNA sequence: TGTGCCTGGAGTTTGGGTACAGGAGAGCAGTTCTTC. This sequence encodes CAWSLGTGEQFF.

The chain recombines TRBV5-4 with TRBJ2-7; possibly TRBD1 for D (6 bases). V was shortened by 4 bases and J by 1 base, with 9 bases between the two germline ends. CDR1 is SGHNT, CDR2 YYREEE, per germline (reference sequence). The CDR3 has 13 residues. The CDR3 here is CASSIQGSYEQYF. Here the CDR3 DNA reads TGTGCCAGCAGCATACAGGGATCCTACGAGCAGTACTTC.

In DNA form, the CDR3 reads TGCGCCAGCAGCTTCTTGGCGGAATTGAACACTGAAGCTTTCTTT. Translated, it gives CASSFLAELNTEAFF. The rearrangement uses TRBV5-1 and TRBJ1-1; D gene uncertain. V was pared by 2 bases and J by 0 bases, with 11 bases between. CDR1 is SGHRS, CDR2 YFSETQ, per germline. The CDR3 totals 15 residues.

The chain is built from TRBV28 and TRBJ1-1; 7 positions agree with TRBD1. Germline CDR1 and CDR2: MDHEN and SYDVKM. This CDR3 contains 14 residues. The junction had 13 bases not matched to a gene; V was cut back by 6 bases and J by 9 bases. The CDR3 coding sequence is TGTGCCAGCAGCTCCGGGGGTTTGAGGGGGCAAGCTTTCTTT. It encodes CASSSGGLRGQAFF.

V gene TRBV11-2 combines with J gene TRBJ2-7; possible D gene TRBD1, 6 bases. Germline values: CDR1 SGHAT, CDR2 FQNNGV. Between the trimmed V and J ends, which lost 5 bases and 3 bases, there was a span of 26 bases. CDR3 length: 18 residues. The CDR3 nucleotides are TGTGCCAGCAGCCCCATTTCCCGGGACAAGAATCAAATCTACGAGCAGTACTTC. This encodes CASSPISRDKNQIYEQYF.

This clone was seen a single time. The chain employs TRBV18 and TRBJ1-2; weak D call: TRBD1 (5 bases). The CDR3 runs 13 residues. The germline V and J ends were trimmed by 6 bases and 6 bases, with 14 bases remaining between them. CDR1 is KGHSH, CDR2 LQKENI, per germline. As DNA, the CDR3 is TGTGCCAGCTCCCCGGGGGAAAGTCATGGCTACACCTTC. Protein: CASSPGESHGYTF.

This chain uses TRBV7-2 with TRBJ2-3, with 8 bases lining up with TRBD2. Germline V gene data show CDR1 as SGHTA and CDR2 as FQGNSA. V shed 2 bases and J 5 bases; nucleotides not matched to a gene: 9. This CDR3 spans 16 amino acids. In DNA, the CDR3 is TGTGCCAGCAGCTTATACGGGGGGGGCAATGTAGATACGCAGTATTTT. Amino acids: CASSLYGGGNVDTQYF.

The chain joins TRBV6-6 to TRBJ2-5, with 8 bases that match TRBD1. The CDR3 is 14 residues long. Germline CDR1 is MNHNY and CDR2 is SVGAGI (reference sequence). V was clipped by 6 bases and J by 4 bases; unmatched bases: 7. CDR3 loop: CASSQDRAGETQYF. For the CDR3, the DNA is TGTGCCAGCAGCCAGGACAGGGCGGGAGAGACCCAGTACTTC.

V gene TRBV6-4 combines with J gene TRBJ2-3; D might be TRBD2 (7 bases). Germline V gene lookup returns CDR1 MRHNA and CDR2 SNTAGT. The CDR3 sequence is 15 residues long. V lost 3 bases, J lost 3 bases, and 13 bases lay in between. Written as DNA, the CDR3 is TGTGCCAGCAGTGAAAGGGGGGGGGTGACAGATACGCAGTATTTT. It encodes CASSERGGVTDTQYF.

J is TRBJ2-7 and V is TRBV19; 8 bases are shared with TRBD2. Germline V gene data show CDR1 as LNHDA and CDR2 as SQIVND (reference sequence). V trimming: 6 bases; J trimming: 3 bases; junction bases outside the gene matches: 7. The CDR3 length is 14 residues. In nucleotides, the CDR3 is TGTGCCAGTAGCTTGACTAGCGCTCTCTACGAGCAGTACTTC. It codes for CASSLTSALYEQYF. The full variable domain, with the rest looked up from reference TRBV19 and TRBJ2-7, is DGGITQSPKYLFRKEGQNVTLSCEQNLNHDAMYWYRQDPGQGLRLIYYSQIVNDFQKGDIAEGYSVSREKKESFPLTVTSAQKNPTAFYLCASSLTSALYEQYFGPGTRLTVT.

The chain recombines TRBV7-2 with TRBJ2-1, with 9 bases that match TRBD2. The trim removed 1 base at V and 9 bases at J, leaving 7 bases unmatched. This CDR3 is built from 15 residues. Germline V lookup: CDR1 SGHTA, CDR2 FQGNSA. CDR3 DNA sequence: TGTGCCAGCAGCTTAGGGCAGCGGGGGGCTGGTGAGCAGTTCTTC. Translated, it gives CASSLGQRGAGEQFF.

CDR3 residues: CSVSDRGEQYF. CDR3 DNA: TGCAGCGTGAGTGACAGGGGCGAGCAGTACTTC. The V gene is TRBV29-1, the J gene TRBJ2-7; 8 positions agree with TRBD1. Germline CDR1 SQVTM, CDR2 ANQGSEA. Germline trimming cut 6 bases from V and 6 bases from J; bases unmatched to any gene: 4. CDR3 length: 11 residues.

The J gene is TRBJ2-5, the V gene TRBV15; D is ambiguous. CDR1 and CDR2 (germline): LNHNV, YYDKDF (reference sequence). The CDR3 is 14 amino acids. Trimming pared 5 bases from V and 5 bases from J, leaving 15 bases between. CDR3 in amino acids: CATSLVNLRETQYF. CDR3 sequence (DNA): TGTGCCACCAGCCTTGTAAACCTCAGGGAGACCCAGTACTTC. The variable domain in full, with the rest retrieved from reference TRBV15 and TRBJ2-5, is DAMVIQNPRYQVTQFGKPVTLSCSQTLNHNVMYWYQQKSSQAPKLLFHYYDKDFNNEADTPDNFQSRRPNTSFCFLDIRSPGLGDTAMYLCATSLVNLRETQYFGPGTRLLVL.

V usage is TRBV27 and J usage is TRBJ1-2, with D possibly matching TRBD1 (6 bases). Germline assignment: CDR1 MNHEY and CDR2 SMNVEV (reference sequence). Trimming pared 5 bases from V and 8 bases from J, leaving 15 bases between. The CDR3 contains 13 residues. The CDR3 DNA follows: TGTGCCAGCAGTCTCACAGGGTATCGGGGCTACACCTTC. This translates into CASSLTGYRGYTF.

The J gene is TRBJ2-7, the V gene TRBV18; tentative D call: TRBD1 (5 bases). The CDR3 extends over 14 amino acids. V was shortened by 2 bases and J by 6 bases, with 14 bases between the two germline ends. Germline values: CDR1 KGHSH, CDR2 LQKENI. In nucleotides, the CDR3 is TGTGCCAGCTCACCAGGGCAGGGAAGCTCCGAGCAGTACTTC. Its protein product is CASSPGQGSSEQYF.

This rearrangement joins TRBV7-6 to TRBJ1-2; 7 nucleotides match TRBD1. The CDR3 extends over 13 amino acids. Germline trimming cut 3 bases from V and 5 bases from J; bases unmatched to any gene: 3. Germline V gene lookup returns CDR1 SGHVS and CDR2 FNYEAQ. The CDR3: CASSFTGEYGYTF. The CDR3 DNA is TGTGCCAGCAGCTTTACAGGGGAGTATGGCTACACCTTC.

This clone was picked up a small number of times. V gene TRBV19 combines with J gene TRBJ2-7; 8 positions agree with TRBD1. Germline assignment: CDR1 LNHDA and CDR2 SQIVND (reference sequence). Trimming removed 4 bases from V and 5 bases from J; junction bases left unmatched: 7. This CDR3 region has 14 residues. The CDR3 is CASSSGQGSHEQYF. The CDR3 DNA reads as TGTGCCAGTAGTAGTGGACAGGGTAGCCACGAGCAGTACTTC.